This TCR beta chain emerged from a study of blood T cell repertoires in COVID-19. Looking at the study overall: Some COVID-19 samples were acute and others convalescent; all came from the United States, Italy and Spain. T cells, B-cell-depleted T cells, or PBMCs provided the cDNA or gDNA that served as material.

Germline loops: CDR1 SGHNT, CDR2 YYREEE (reference sequence). Trimming stripped 1 base from V and 1 base from J, with 10 bases between. The CDR3 has 15 residues. In the authors' methods: Estimation of nucleated cell counts was performed using reference gene primer amplification. Measured with immunoSEQ multiplex PCR; TCRdb has only the in-frame clones, and not every one. V, J and clone size derive from that table, while D and trimming were established from the DNA sequence. Of 70,000 to 75,000 clones listed, roughly nine tenths are singletons. This clonotype was obtained from a human donor in a cohort sampled during active COVID-19. The chain carries TRBV5-4 and TRBJ2-3, with D possibly matching TRBD2 (6 bases). The specimen was peripheral blood. DNA for the CDR3: TGTGCCAGCAGCTTGTGGGGGGTTCGCACAGATACGCAGTATTTT. It translates to CASSLWGVRTDTQYF.